This is a list of T cell receptor beta chains from one sample in a study of vaccination and CD4 T cells after COVID-19. TCRdb redid the calling of the PCR reads with MiXCR, one entry per CDR3 protein. The table records fewer than 15,000 distinct CDR3 sequences, roughly 31% of them present only once. Their target antigens are unknown. The sample consisted of CD4+ T cells from blood, cultured in vitro, taken before SARS-CoV-2 vaccination. All receptors derive from a human donor who received a COVID-19 vaccine. Each CDR3 is given with its conserved first and last residue. The order of the fields is J gene, V gene, CDR3 protein.

j_gene: TRBJ1-5
v_gene: TRBV23-1
CDR3aa: CASSPPRGNQPQHF

j_gene: TRBJ2-1
v_gene: TRBV19
CDR3aa: CASSIGAGPVSNNEQFF

j_gene: TRBJ1-6
v_gene: TRBV30
CDR3aa: CAWSETNFRSPLHF

j_gene: TRBJ1-1
v_gene: TRBV2
CDR3aa: CASTRQQRGRGYTEAFF

j_gene: TRBJ1-2
v_gene: TRBV29-1
CDR3aa: CSVRQGYYGYTF

j_gene: TRBJ1-2
v_gene: TRBV7-3
CDR3aa: CASSPWLISRGDYGYTF

j_gene: TRBJ2-7
v_gene: TRBV12-3/TRBV12-4
CDR3aa: CASSLAGGNYEQYF

j_gene: TRBJ1-5
v_gene: TRBV6-7
CDR3aa: CASHGGGDNLEFTPQHF

j_gene: TRBJ1-2
v_gene: TRBV19
CDR3aa: CASSVPSSYGYTF

j_gene: TRBJ1-3
v_gene: TRBV6-1
CDR3aa: CATSRQGGGNTIYF

j_gene: TRBJ2-7
v_gene: TRBV6-1
CDR3aa: CASSPALSGYEQYF

j_gene: TRBJ1-2
v_gene: TRBV5-8
CDR3aa: CASSFMDRANYGYTF

j_gene: TRBJ2-6
v_gene: TRBV5-1
CDR3aa: CASSSTGGRNGANVLTF

j_gene: TRBJ1-6
v_gene: TRBV6-5
CDR3aa: CASSYSGTGNSPLHF

j_gene: TRBJ2-3
v_gene: TRBV5-4
CDR3aa: CASSLDGGADTQYF